The 27 T cell receptor beta chains given below trace back to one sample, sequenced in a study of PD-L1 blockade in urothelial cancer. Sequencing used immunoSEQ multiplex PCR; TCRdb keeps in-frame clones, though not all of them. The data show roughly 90,000 clones, 85% to 95% seen once. The specimen was PBMCs, collected around atezolizumab (anti-PD-L1) treatment. The origin of the receptors is a man in his 60s with urothelial cancer.

The chain uses TRBV27 and TRBJ1-4; D not certain. The V gene lost 2 bases and the J gene lost 5 bases, with 6 bases spanning the gap. The CDR3 runs 13 residues. Per germline, CDR1 MNHEY and CDR2 SMNVEV (reference sequence). CDR3 sequence reads: CASSLGLNEKLFF. CDR3 DNA sequence: TGTGCCAGCAGTTTAGGCTTGAATGAAAAACTGTTTTTT.

The chain combines TRBV6-6 with TRBJ2-2; no clear D. Trimming took 8 bases from V and 4 from J, leaving 11 bases between them. The CDR3 contains 13 residues. Germline V gene sequence: CDR1 MNHNY, CDR2 SVGAGI (reference sequence). CDR3 sequence: CASGNSPTGELFF. The CDR3 bases are TGTGCCAGCGGAAACAGTCCCACCGGGGAGCTGTTTTTT.

This chain links TRBV6-1 with TRBJ2-3; D gene ambiguous. Germline values: CDR1 MNHNS, CDR2 SASEGT. The CDR3 sequence is 12 residues long. V shed 5 bases and J shed 2 bases, with 5 bases lying between them. CDR3: CASSSHTDTQYF. CDR3 bases: TGTGCCAGCAGTAGCCACACAGATACGCAGTATTTT.

This sequence joins TRBV7-3 and TRBJ2-1; TRBD1 agrees at 7 bases. V gave up 3 bases and J gave up 4 bases; unmatched junction bases: 6. CDR3 length equals 15 residues. Germline V gene data show CDR1 as SGHTA and CDR2 as FQGTGA. DNA of the CDR3: TGTGCCAGCAGCTTTACAGGGGCGGAATACAATGAGCAGTTCTTC. It encodes CASSFTGAEYNEQFF.

The chain uses TRBV1 and TRBJ2-1; TRBD1 is taken as the D call from the table, unchecked against the DNA. TRBV1 corresponds to a pseudogene. This CDR3 has 20 residues. The CDR3 region has the DNA TGCACCAGCAGCCAAGATTATCACGACAGGGGTGTGTTGGACTACAATGAGCAGTTCTTC. Protein: CTSSQDYHDRGVLDYNEQFF.

This clone was detected once. The genes are TRBV5-4 and TRBJ2-7; no definite D call. Per germline, CDR1 SGHNT and CDR2 YYREEE (reference sequence). V lost 3 bases and J lost 2, with 15 bases in between. The CDR3 sequence is 15 residues long. The CDR3 DNA follows: TGTGCCAGCAGCTGGGCCCCCACGGTCACCTACGAGCAGTACTTC. It translates to CASSWAPTVTYEQYF.

The chain recombines TRBV10-3 with TRBJ2-3; 11 bases align to TRBD2. Germline values: CDR1 ENHRY, CDR2 SYGVKD. The CDR3 sequence is 15 residues long. J gave up 4 bases and V 3 bases, and 3 bases lay outside the gene matches. The CDR3 here is CAISDVLAGADTQYF. CDR3 nucleotides: TGTGCCATCAGTGATGTACTAGCGGGAGCAGATACGCAGTATTTT.

V is TRBV19 and J is TRBJ2-7, with 9 bases aligning to TRBD2. Unmatched junction bases numbered 9, after V lost 5 bases and J lost 7 bases. This CDR3 spans 14 amino acids. Germline-derived CDR1 and CDR2 are LNHDA and SQIVND (reference sequence). The CDR3, as DNA: TGTGCCAGTAGTCCCGGGACTAGCAAATGGGAGCAGTACTTC. Its translation is CASSPGTSKWEQYF.

V usage is TRBV19 and J usage is TRBJ1-5; 7 bases are a match to TRBD1. J was trimmed by 1 base and V by 4 bases; bases with no gene match: 1. The CDR3 has 14 amino acids. Germline V CDR1 and CDR2: LNHDA, SQIVND (reference sequence). The CDR3 loop is CASSKGASNQPQHF. The CDR3 nucleotides are TGTGCCAGTAGTAAGGGGGCGAGCAATCAGCCCCAGCATTTT.

V usage is TRBV6-6 and J usage is TRBJ2-2; TRBD1 is a possible D gene (6 bases). V was pared by 10 bases and J by 4 bases, with 13 bases between. The CDR3 is 13 amino acids. CDR1 is MNHNY, CDR2 SVGAGI, per germline (reference sequence). DNA for the CDR3: TGTGCCAACTCCGGGACACTCACCGGGGAGCTGTTTTTT. Translation gives CANSGTLTGELFF.

This sequence joins TRBV7-9 and TRBJ2-5; TRBD1 might be the D (5 bases). This CDR3 region has 14 residues. Trimming cost V 5 bases and J 7 bases, with 17 bases left between them. In germline, CDR1 is SEHNR, CDR2 FQNEAQ (reference sequence). The DNA for the CDR3 is TGTGCCAGCAGCCCTGGGAAATCCCAGGGGACCCAGTACTTC. Translating it yields CASSPGKSQGTQYF.

This chain's CDR3 is CASSLAITGANVLTF. CDR3 sequence (DNA): TGCGCCAGCAGCTTGGCAATCACTGGGGCCAACGTCCTGACTTTC. The chain uses TRBV5-1 and TRBJ2-6, with D unclear. The CDR3 has 15 amino acids. The germline V gene encodes CDR1 SGHRS and CDR2 YFSETQ. Trimming pared 0 bases from V and 2 bases from J, leaving 6 bases between.

V usage is TRBV10-1 and J usage is TRBJ2-3, with 15 positions matching TRBD2. There are 15 residues in the CDR3. V gave up 4 bases and J gave up 5 bases; unmatched junction bases: 1. Germline V gene lookup returns CDR1 WNHNN and CDR2 SYGVQD (reference sequence). DNA of the CDR3: TGCGCCAGCAGTGGGGGACTAGCGGGGGGAGATACGCAGTATTTT. Translating it yields CASSGGLAGGDTQYF.

This clone has only a few counts. The rearrangement uses TRBV11-2 and TRBJ2-3, with 14 positions matching TRBD2. CDR1 SGHAT and CDR2 FQNNGV come from the germline V gene. V was pared by 6 bases and J by 4 bases, with 6 bases of the junction left unmatched. This CDR3 region has 16 residues. CDR3 amino acids: CASRRTSGGRADTQYF. DNA of the CDR3: TGTGCCAGCAGAAGGACTAGCGGGGGGAGGGCAGATACGCAGTATTTT.

The J gene is TRBJ1-1, the V gene TRBV18; D may be TRBD1 (5 bases). Germline V gene sequence: CDR1 KGHSH, CDR2 LQKENI. V lost 0 bases and J lost 4, with 12 bases in between. This CDR3 has 15 residues. CDR3 nucleotide sequence: TGTGCCAGCTCACCACCTTTAGGGGATGGCACTGAAGCTTTCTTT. It encodes CASSPPLGDGTEAFF.

The chain combines TRBV5-6 with TRBJ1-2; D remains unclear. V was pared by 4 bases and J by 7 bases, with 14 bases between. Germline CDR1 and CDR2: SGHDT and YYEEEE. The CDR3 runs to 13 residues. CDR3 sequence: CASSTPRARGYTF. The CDR3 DNA reads as TGTGCCAGCAGCACGCCGCGGGCGCGTGGCTACACCTTC.

This clone came up once. This rearrangement joins TRBV7-2 to TRBJ2-7, with 9 nucleotides matching TRBD2. The germline gives CDR1 SGHTA, CDR2 FQGNSA. Losses at the gene ends were 1 base for V and 6 bases for J; bases not matched to a gene: 10. The CDR3 extends over 16 amino acids. The CDR3 region is CASSLVSGGGGGEQYF. The CDR3 DNA reads TGTGCCAGCAGCTTAGTATCGGGCGGGGGGGGCGGCGAGCAGTACTTC.

This clone was seen once. V is TRBV7-8 and J is TRBJ2-1, with a weak D call TRBD2 (7 bases). The V end lost 6 bases, the J end lost 0 bases, and 18 bases lay between the germline ends. The V gene's germline CDR1 is SGHVS and CDR2 FQNEAQ. The length of the CDR3 is 17 residues. CDR3 sequence reads: CASREPGGPGSYNEQFF. The CDR3 region has the DNA TGTGCCAGCAGAGAACCGGGGGGCCCGGGCTCCTACAATGAGCAGTTCTTC.

V is TRBV7-9 and J is TRBJ2-7; 7 bases map to TRBD1. The germline CDR1 and CDR2 sequences are SEHNR and FQNEAQ (reference sequence). Trimming at V came to 3 bases and at J to 4 bases, leaving 6 bases not matched to a gene. The CDR3 has 14 residues. The CDR3 region has the DNA TGTGCCAGCAGCTTTCGGGACAGAGAATACGAGCAGTACTTC. Amino acid sequence: CASSFRDREYEQYF.

The count of this clone is one. This CDR3 is also generated by other DNA sequences in the sample. The rearrangement uses TRBV18 and TRBJ2-3, with D tentatively TRBD2 (5 bases). CDR1 and CDR2 from the germline V gene are KGHSH and LQKENI. Deletions cut 0 bases from V and 1 base from J, with 5 bases between. CDR3 size: 14 residues. The CDR3 DNA is TGTGCCAGCTCACCACCTAGCGGCACAGATACGCAGTATTTT. Translated: CASSPPSGTDTQYF.

The chain is built from TRBV28 and TRBJ2-2; 7 nucleotides line up with TRBD1. V shed 5 bases, J shed 5 bases, and the junction held 8 bases outside the gene matches. The V gene's germline CDR1 is MDHEN and CDR2 SYDVKM. The CDR3 is 15 residues long. In DNA form, the CDR3 reads TGTGCCAGCAGTACCACAGGGGTTGGGACCGGGGAGCTGTTTTTT. This sequence encodes CASSTTGVGTGELFF.

This clone came up a few times. The J gene is TRBJ2-7, the V gene TRBV18; no clear D. Per the germline V gene, CDR1 is KGHSH and CDR2 is LQKENI. The CDR3 sequence is 11 residues long. Between the trimmed V and J ends, which lost 5 bases and 5 bases, there was a span of 7 bases. CDR3 sequence reads: CASSAMDEQYF. CDR3 nucleotide sequence: TGTGCCAGCTCAGCTATGGACGAGCAGTACTTC. The full variable domain, completed using reference TRBV18 and TRBJ2-7, is NAGVMQNPRHLVRRRGQEARLRCSPMKGHSHVYWYRQLPEEGLKFMVYLQKENIIDESGMPKERFSAEFPKEGPSILRIQQVVRGDSAAYFCASSAMDEQYFGPGTRLTVT.

The chain carries TRBV15 and TRBJ2-3; TRBD2 aligns across 9 bases. Unmatched junction bases numbered 13, after V lost 1 base and J lost 8 bases. Germline V gives CDR1 LNHNV, CDR2 YYDKDF (reference sequence). The CDR3 spans 17 residues. Here the CDR3 DNA reads TGTGCCACCAGCAGAGTGTATAGCGGGAGCGCGGAAGGTACGCAGTATTTT. Translated, it gives CATSRVYSGSAEGTQYF.

This chain links TRBV9 with TRBJ2-1, with D tentatively TRBD2 (5 bases). V was pared by 0 bases and J by 2 bases, with 12 bases between. Germline values: CDR1 SGDLS, CDR2 YYNGEE. The length of the CDR3 is 16 residues. CDR3 bases: TGTGCCAGCAGCGTAGGGCAAGTCGGGGCCTACAATGAGCAGTTCTTC. Translating gives CASSVGQVGAYNEQFF. Full variable domain (missing parts from reference TRBV9 and TRBJ2-1): DSGVTQTPKHLITATGQRVTLRCSPRSGDLSVYWYQQSLDQGLQFLIQYYNGEERAKGNILERFSAQQFPDLHSELNLSSLELGDSALYFCASSVGQVGAYNEQFFGPGTRLTVL.

The chain uses TRBV6-5 and TRBJ2-5; 10 bases map to TRBD1. V lost 6 bases and J lost 3; bases outside the gene matches: 7. CDR3 length: 15 residues. Germline V gene sequence: CDR1 MNHEY, CDR2 SVGAGI. This chain's CDR3 is CASRPLGTGEETQYF. The CDR3 coding sequence is TGTGCCAGCAGGCCACTCGGGACAGGGGAAGAGACCCAGTACTTC.

V and J are TRBV19 and TRBJ1-2; TRBD1 aligns across 7 bases. The CDR3 runs 16 residues. V dropped 4 bases and J dropped 8; count of bases not matched to a gene: 16. Looked up from germline, CDR1 is LNHDA and CDR2 is SQIVND (reference sequence). The CDR3 DNA follows: TGTGCCAGTAGTACTTCTAGGTCCGGGACAGACACGGGCTACACCTTC. Translating gives CASSTSRSGTDTGYTF.

V and J are TRBV30 and TRBJ1-4, with 11 bases identical to TRBD1. The J segment lost 8 bases and the V segment lost 4 bases, leaving 3 bases of the junction unmatched. The CDR3 loop spans 13 amino acids. Germline-derived CDR1 and CDR2 are GTSNPN and SVGIG (reference sequence). CDR3 nucleotide sequence: TGTGCCTGGAACCGGGACAGGGGGGAAAAACTGTTTTTT. Translated, it gives CAWNRDRGEKLFF.